One sample yielded the 24 T cell receptor beta chains listed below, sequenced in a study of T cells in Graves' hyperthyroidism and ophthalmopathy. RNA transcripts were the template for amplifying TCR beta CDR3 regions. First-round RT-PCR targeting the TCR CDR3 was performed with the HTBI primer set. TCRdb re-called the multiplex PCR reads through MiXCR, storing one row per CDR3 protein. Altogether 500,000 to 700,000 distinct CDR3 sequences are present, roughly a sixth being singletons, with the ten largest covering more than 15%. Sequences were obtained from blood. The receptor set was obtained from a woman aged 18-29 years with Graves' hyperthyroidism.

A few counts support this clonotype. The rearrangement joins TRBV7-9 to TRBJ2-2, with D unresolved. Germline CDR1 and CDR2: SEHNR and FQNEAQ (reference sequence). V was shortened by 5 bases and J by 0 bases, with 10 bases between the two germline ends. The CDR3 has 15 residues. The CDR3 DNA reads TGTGCCAGCAGCCTCCGGGCAACGAACACCGGGGAGCTGTTTTTT. Translated, it gives CASSLRATNTGELFF.

This chain connects TRBV19 to TRBJ2-7; no reliable D call. Germline values: CDR1 LNHDA, CDR2 SQIVND (reference sequence). The CDR3 spans 15 residues. The ends were cut back, 2 bases at V and 2 bases at J, with 13 bases in the middle. This CDR3 is CASSITAALTYEQYF. CDR3 DNA sequence: TGTGCCAGTAGTATAACAGCCGCCCTTACCTACGAGCAGTACTTC.

The rearrangement joins TRBV28 to TRBJ1-6; tentatively, D is TRBD1 (5 bases). Germline V lookup: CDR1 MDHEN, CDR2 SYDVKM. The CDR3 consists of 15 residues. Deletions cut 5 bases from V and 8 bases from J, with 16 bases between. The CDR3 reads CASSPGPLDHSPLHF. In DNA, the CDR3 is TGTGCCAGCAGTCCGGGACCCCTAGACCATTCACCCCTCCACTTT.

The table lists this clonotype with many counts. This chain uses TRBV7-9 with TRBJ1-6; 7 nucleotides align to TRBD1. With V trimmed by 5 bases and J by 10 bases, 5 bases remained unmatched. The germline V gene has CDR1 SEHNR and CDR2 FQNEAQ (reference sequence). The CDR3 totals 13 residues. As DNA, the CDR3 is TGTGCCAGCAGCACTCAAGGGGGCTCACCCCTCCACTTT. This codes for CASSTQGGSPLHF.

This clonotype was seen many times. V and J are TRBV12-3 or TRBV12-4 and TRBJ1-1; D might be TRBD1 (5 bases). This CDR3 has 15 amino acids. Trimming removed 6 bases at V and 1 base at J, with 15 bases between. The CDR3 nucleotides are TGTGCCAGCAGCCTAATGAATGACAGGAACACTGAAGCTTTCTTT. Translation: CASSLMNDRNTEAFF.

The sample holds many counts of this clonotype. This chain links TRBV28 with TRBJ2-5; 7 positions match TRBD2. The ends lost 6 bases at V and 2 bases at J; junction bases unmatched: 12. The CDR3 spans 16 residues. Germline CDR1 and CDR2: MDHEN and SYDVKM. CDR3 nucleotides: TGTGCCAGCAGCCCTGGAGGTTGGCGGGGGCAAGAGACCCAGTACTTC. It is translated as CASSPGGWRGQETQYF. Based on the CDR3 plus reference TRBV28 and TRBJ2-5, the full variable domain is DVKVTQSSRYLVKRTGEKVFLECVQDMDHENMFWYRQDPGLGLRLIYFSYDVKMKEKGDIPEGYSVSREKKERFSLILESASTNQTSMYLCASSPGGWRGQETQYFGPGTRLLVL.

This sequence joins TRBV28 and TRBJ2-4, with 12 bases fitting TRBD1. Germline loops: CDR1 MDHEN, CDR2 SYDVKM. This CDR3 region has 18 residues. V trimming: 1 base; J trimming: 3 bases; junction bases outside the gene matches: 7. DNA for the CDR3: TGTGCCAGCAGTTTATCCGGGACAGGGGGCTTAGGCAAAAACATTCAGTACTTC. Its protein is CASSLSGTGGLGKNIQYF.

This clonotype has at least ten counts. This rearrangement joins TRBV5-1 to TRBJ2-7, with unresolved D. The CDR3 has 14 residues. Germline CDR1 SGHRS, CDR2 YFSETQ. V was cut by 1 base and J by 3 bases, with 11 bases left in between. CDR3 protein: CASSLLPSYYEQYF. CDR3 in DNA: TGCGCCAGCAGCTTGCTGCCCAGTTACTACGAGCAGTACTTC.

This clonotype was picked up a small number of times. The chain has TRBV4-3 and TRBJ1-1; no clear D. Trimming took off 4 bases at V and 5 bases at J, with 17 bases between the two ends. CDR3 length: 15 amino acids. CDR1 LGHNA and CDR2 YSLEER come from the germline V gene. The DNA of the CDR3 is TGCGCCAGCAGCCTCCGGGCGGGAGAGTGGACTGAAGCTTTCTTT. Protein product: CASSLRAGEWTEAFF.

This sequence joins TRBV11-2 and TRBJ2-7; possibly TRBD1 or TRBD2 for D (5 bases each). The germline gives CDR1 SGHAT, CDR2 FQNNGV. The CDR3 is 15 residues long. The germline V and J ends were trimmed by 5 bases and 3 bases, with 17 bases remaining between them. Here the CDR3 DNA reads TGTGCCAGCAGCATAGGAACCGGGACGGTCTACGAGCAGTACTTC. The encoded protein is CASSIGTGTVYEQYF.

In its sample, this clonotype was seen a few times. J is TRBJ2-7 and V is TRBV7-2, with 10 bases lining up with TRBD2. Germline CDR1 SGHTA, CDR2 FQGNSA. After removal of 2 bases from V and 3 bases from J, the junction contained 7 bases not matched to a gene. The length of the CDR3 is 16 residues. Here the CDR3 reads CASSLRGLALIYEQYF. The CDR3 bases are TGTGCCAGCAGCTTAAGGGGACTAGCGTTAATCTACGAGCAGTACTTC.

V is TRBV10-2 and J is TRBJ1-2; 8 positions agree with TRBD1. Germline V gives CDR1 WSHSY, CDR2 SAAADI. The CDR3 is 13 amino acids. J was trimmed by 4 bases and V by 8 bases; bases with no gene match: 6. For the CDR3, the DNA is TGCGCCAGCTACAGGGGGTCGCGCTATGGCTACACCTTC. The encoded protein is CASYRGSRYGYTF.

Ten or more counts support this clonotype. The J gene is TRBJ2-7, the V gene TRBV6-5, with TRBD2 matching 8 bases. The CDR3 has 16 amino acids. Germline CDR1 is MNHEY and CDR2 is SVGAGI. V shed 2 bases, J shed 5 bases, and the junction held 11 bases outside the gene matches. This CDR3 is CASSYTRFSGINEQYF. The CDR3 nucleotides read TGTGCCAGCAGTTACACCAGATTTAGCGGGATCAACGAGCAGTACTTC.

This clonotype was found many times. The CDR3 DNA is TGTGCCAGCAGCGGCGGACCGGACACTCCGCGACTCGAGCAGTACTTC. Translated, it gives CASSGGPDTPRLEQYF. The chain recombines TRBV9 with TRBJ2-7, with D possibly being TRBD1 (5 bases). V lost 3 bases and J lost 6, with 22 bases in between. Germline lookup yields CDR1 SGDLS and CDR2 YYNGEE. This CDR3 spans 16 amino acids.

This clonotype occurred a few times. The chain recombines TRBV4-1 with TRBJ2-7, with D tentatively TRBD1 (5 bases). The CDR3 runs 14 residues. Germline values: CDR1 MGHRA, CDR2 YSYEKL. Trimming took 0 bases from V and 3 from J, leaving 9 bases between them. For the CDR3, the DNA is TGCGCCAGCAGCCAAGAAGCAGGGCGCTACGAGCAGTACTTC. Protein sequence: CASSQEAGRYEQYF.

This chain connects TRBV27 to TRBJ1-6, with a possible D match to TRBD1 (5 bases). V was shortened by 4 bases and J by 7 bases, with 14 bases between the two germline ends. Germline V gene sequence: CDR1 MNHEY, CDR2 SMNVEV (reference sequence). CDR3 size: 15 residues. CDR3 DNA: TGTGCCAGCAGTTCCGGAGGACATCTAAATTCACCCCTCCACTTT. Amino acids: CASSSGGHLNSPLHF.

Comment on this clonotype: Because the CDR3 is missing its conserved closing phenylalanine or tryptophan, this is likely a read error. This chain links TRBV11-2 with TRBJ2-3, with D unclear. Germline V lookup: CDR1 SGHAT, CDR2 FQNNGV. The V end lost 3 bases, the J end lost 2 bases, and 3 bases lay between the germline ends. This CDR3 is 12 amino acids long. The CDR3 spells CASSLYTDTQYL. As DNA, the CDR3 is TGTGCCAGCAGCTTGTACACAGATACGCAGTATCTT.

This clonotype was recorded a few times. This chain uses TRBV12-3 or TRBV12-4 with TRBJ2-1, with D possibly TRBD2 on 6 matching bases. There are 16 residues in the CDR3. Between the trimmed V and J ends, which lost 6 bases and 2 bases, there was a span of 17 bases. CDR3 sequence reads: CASSSRVASAYNEQFF. CDR3 sequence (DNA): TGTGCCAGCAGCTCCCGCGTCGCTAGCGCCTACAATGAGCAGTTCTTC.

This clonotype was detected only a few times. The chain is built from TRBV28 and TRBJ1-2; no clear D gene. The V gene lost 5 bases and the J gene lost 7 bases, with 8 bases spanning the gap. The germline V gene encodes CDR1 MDHEN and CDR2 SYDVKM. The CDR3 consists of 11 residues. CDR3 in amino acids: CASSSTAGYTF. As DNA, the CDR3 is TGTGCCAGCAGTAGTACAGCTGGCTACACCTTC.

This chain uses TRBV20-1 with TRBJ1-2, with D possibly TRBD1 on 6 matching bases. The CDR3 is 14 amino acids. Germline CDR1 DFQATT, CDR2 SNEGSKA (reference sequence). V was pared by 1 base and J by 0 bases, with 9 bases between. CDR3 bases: TGCAGTGCTAGAGCCCGGACAGCTAACTATGGCTACACCTTC. Encoded protein: CSARARTANYGYTF.

The V and J genes are TRBV20-1 and TRBJ2-1, with a weak D call TRBD2 (5 bases). Trimming pared 3 bases from V and 0 bases from J, leaving 15 bases between. The CDR3 runs to 16 residues. CDR1 is DFQATT, CDR2 SNEGSKA, per germline (reference sequence). The DNA for the CDR3 is TGCAGTGCTAGTCAATTTAGCGTTAGCTCCTACAATGAGCAGTTCTTC. Residues: CSASQFSVSSYNEQFF.

A note on this clonotype: A much larger clone is a single base away; this may be a read error. J is TRBJ2-3 and V is TRBV11-2, with a weak D call TRBD2 (6 bases). The CDR3 spans 16 residues. In germline, CDR1 is SGHAT, CDR2 FQNNGV. The CDR3 sequence: CASSPGEDGRTDTRYF. The DNA of the CDR3 is TGTGCCAGCAGCCCTGGGGAGGACGGCCGCACAGATACGCGGTATTTT.

The table lists this clonotype with many counts. The chain carries TRBV28 and TRBJ2-1; TRBD2 matches at 7 bases. The CDR3 extends over 15 amino acids. V lost 5 bases, J lost 8 bases, and 12 bases stayed unmatched. CDR1 and CDR2 (germline): MDHEN, SYDVKM. CDR3 sequence reads: CASSLLAGASYEQFF. CDR3 bases: TGTGCCAGCAGTCTTCTCGCGGGAGCGTCCTATGAGCAGTTCTTC.

This clonotype was picked up one time. The chain uses TRBV19 and TRBJ1-1, with D uncertain. This CDR3 is 14 amino acids long. Deletions cut 4 bases from V and 3 bases from J, with 12 bases between. Germline V lookup: CDR1 LNHDA, CDR2 SQIVND (reference sequence). CDR3 residues: CASSTPGGYTEAFF. CDR3 DNA: TGTGCCAGTAGTACCCCAGGAGGTTACACTGAAGCTTTCTTT. The full variable domain, its missing parts supplied by reference TRBV19 and TRBJ1-1, is DGGITQSPKYLFRKEGQNVTLSCEQNLNHDAMYWYRQDPGQGLRLIYYSQIVNDFQKGDIAEGYSVSREKKESFPLTVTSAQKNPTAFYLCASSTPGGYTEAFFGQGTRLTVV.